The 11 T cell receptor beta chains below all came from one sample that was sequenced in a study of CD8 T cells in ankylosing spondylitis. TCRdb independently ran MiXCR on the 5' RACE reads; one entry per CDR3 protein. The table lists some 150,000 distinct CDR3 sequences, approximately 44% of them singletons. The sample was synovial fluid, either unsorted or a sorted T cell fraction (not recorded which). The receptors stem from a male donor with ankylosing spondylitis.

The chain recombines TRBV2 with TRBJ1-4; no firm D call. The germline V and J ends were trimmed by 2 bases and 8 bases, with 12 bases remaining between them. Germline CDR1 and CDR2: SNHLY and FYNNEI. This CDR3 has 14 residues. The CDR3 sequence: CASSEWTSYEKLFF. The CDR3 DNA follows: TGTGCCAGCAGTGAATGGACCTCCTACGAAAAACTGTTTTTT. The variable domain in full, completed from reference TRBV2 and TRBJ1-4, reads EPEVTQTPSHQVTQMGQEVILRCVPISNHLYFYWYRQILGQKVEFLVSFYNNEISEKSEIFDDQFSVERPDGSNFTLKIRSTKLEDSAMYFCASSEWTSYEKLFFGSGTQLSVL.

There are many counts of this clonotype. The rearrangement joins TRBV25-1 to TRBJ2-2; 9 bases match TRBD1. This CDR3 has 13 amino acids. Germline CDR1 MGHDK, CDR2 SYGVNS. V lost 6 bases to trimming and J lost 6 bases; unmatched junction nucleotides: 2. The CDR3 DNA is TGTGCCAGCAGCAGACAGGGGGCCGGGGAGCTGTTTTTT. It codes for CASSRQGAGELFF.

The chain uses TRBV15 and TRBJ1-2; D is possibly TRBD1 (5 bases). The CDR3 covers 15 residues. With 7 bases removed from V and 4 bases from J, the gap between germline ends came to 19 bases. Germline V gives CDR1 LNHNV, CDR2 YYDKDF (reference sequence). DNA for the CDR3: TGTGCCACCACCAAATATCGGGACGGAGTCTATGGCTACACCTTC. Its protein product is CATTKYRDGVYGYTF.

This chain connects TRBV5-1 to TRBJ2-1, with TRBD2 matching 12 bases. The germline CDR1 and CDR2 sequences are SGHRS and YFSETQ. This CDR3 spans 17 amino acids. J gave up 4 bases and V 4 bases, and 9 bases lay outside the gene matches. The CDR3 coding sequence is TGCGCCAGCAGCACAAGACTAGCGGGAGAAGTATACAATGAGCAGTTCTTC. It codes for CASSTRLAGEVYNEQFF.

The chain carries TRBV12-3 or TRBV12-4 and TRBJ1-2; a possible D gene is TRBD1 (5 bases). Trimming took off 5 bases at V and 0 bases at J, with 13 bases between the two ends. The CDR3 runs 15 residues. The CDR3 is CASSPGTAANYGYTF. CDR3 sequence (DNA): TGTGCCAGCAGTCCAGGGACGGCAGCTAACTATGGCTACACCTTC.

CDR3 sequence (DNA): TGCGCCAGCAGCCACGACAGGGGCCGCTCCTACGAGCAGTACTTC. Protein product: CASSHDRGRSYEQYF. The rearrangement uses TRBV4-1 and TRBJ2-7; 8 bases line up with TRBD1. J was trimmed by 0 bases and V by 3 bases; bases with no gene match: 4. The CDR3 is made up of 15 amino acids. Germline loops: CDR1 MGHRA, CDR2 YSYEKL.

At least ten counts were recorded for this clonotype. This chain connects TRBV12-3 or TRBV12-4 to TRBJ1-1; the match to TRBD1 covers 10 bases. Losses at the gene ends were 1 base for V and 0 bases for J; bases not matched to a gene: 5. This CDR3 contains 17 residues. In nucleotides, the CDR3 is TGTGCCAGCAGTTTAGGTTGGACAGGGGGGATGAACACTGAAGCTTTCTTT. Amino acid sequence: CASSLGWTGGMNTEAFF.

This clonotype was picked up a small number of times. The CDR3 spells CASSQGTRPGQVYNEQFF. Written as DNA, the CDR3 is TGTGCCAGCAGCCAAGGAACCCGCCCCGGACAGGTGTACAATGAGCAGTTCTTC. The rearrangement joins TRBV4-2 to TRBJ2-1; TRBD1 matches at 7 bases. The CDR3 runs to 18 residues. CDR1 and CDR2 (germline): LGHNA, YNFKEQ. V dropped 1 base and J dropped 4; count of bases not matched to a gene: 13.

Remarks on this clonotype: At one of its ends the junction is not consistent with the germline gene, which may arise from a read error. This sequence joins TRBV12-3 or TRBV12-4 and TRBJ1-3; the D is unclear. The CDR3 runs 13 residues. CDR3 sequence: CASSFGPGNTIYF. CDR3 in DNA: TGTGCCAGCAGTTTTGGTCCTGGGAACACCATATATTTT.

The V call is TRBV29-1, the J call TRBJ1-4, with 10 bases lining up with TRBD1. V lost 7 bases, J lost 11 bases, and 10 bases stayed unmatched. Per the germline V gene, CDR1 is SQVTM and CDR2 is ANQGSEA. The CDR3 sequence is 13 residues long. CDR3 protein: CSALGQGQEKLFF. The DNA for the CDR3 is TGCAGCGCCTTGGGACAGGGGCAGGAGAAACTGTTTTTT.

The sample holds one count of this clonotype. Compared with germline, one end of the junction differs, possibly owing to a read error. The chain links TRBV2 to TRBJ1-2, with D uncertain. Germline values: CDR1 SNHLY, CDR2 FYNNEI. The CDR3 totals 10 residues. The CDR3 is CASRGWRTDF. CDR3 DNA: TGTGCCAGCAGGGGGTGGAGGACCGACTTC.